This TCR beta chain comes out of a study of identical twins. This clonotype was picked up many times. TCRdb analysed the 5' RACE reads with MiXCR anew, one entry per CDR3 protein. Here the sample spans 140,000 to 150,000 distinct CDR3 sequences, roughly 3.2% being singletons. The CDR3 spans 16 residues. J gave up 1 base and V 1 base, and 5 bases lay outside the gene matches. The V gene's germline CDR1 is KGHSH and CDR2 LQKENI. The specimen was memory T cells sorted from blood. V gene TRBV18 combines with J gene TRBJ2-3; 7 nucleotides match TRBD2. This sequence originates from a man between 18 and 29 years old in good health. CDR3 loop: CASSPLAGVGTDTQYF. Written as DNA, the CDR3 is TGTGCCAGCTCACCACTGGCGGGAGTTGGCACAGATACGCAGTATTTT.